These 7 T cell receptor beta chains were all obtained from the same sample, sequenced in a study of technical replicates of blood from a handful of donors. Sequenced by immunoSEQ multiplex PCR; TCRdb stores in-frame clones only, minus some. This sample has about 73,000 clones, with around 93% found just once. Input material: T cells isolated from PBMCs. The receptors originated from a human donor in good health.

The chain links TRBV2 to TRBJ1-5; TRBD1 is a possible D gene (6 bases). This CDR3 has 15 amino acids. Trimming left V 4 bases short and J 0 bases short, with 10 bases between. Per germline, CDR1 SNHLY and CDR2 FYNNEI. CDR3 coding DNA: TGTGCCAGCAGTGTGGACAGCTATAGCAATCAGCCCCAGCATTTT. This gives the protein CASSVDSYSNQPQHF.

The chain combines TRBV6-4 with TRBJ1-2; a weak D match, TRBD1 (6 bases). The ends were cut back, 5 bases at V and 4 bases at J, with 11 bases in the middle. Germline V gene data show CDR1 as MRHNA and CDR2 as SNTAGT. The CDR3 is 13 amino acids. This chain's CDR3 is CASSLQGGYGYTF. The CDR3 DNA reads as TGTGCCAGCAGTTTACAGGGTGGCTATGGCTACACCTTC.

This chain joins TRBV7-9 and TRBJ1-2, with a possible D match to TRBD1 (6 bases). Germline V gene data show CDR1 as SEHNR and CDR2 as FQNEAQ (reference sequence). Trimming removed 5 bases from V and 6 bases from J, with 16 bases in between. The CDR3 is made up of 14 amino acids. The CDR3 here is CASSPAGGGNGYTF. CDR3 nucleotides: TGTGCCAGCAGCCCGGCGGGGGGGGGCAATGGCTACACCTTC. The entire variable domain, with the rest obtained from reference TRBV7-9 and TRBJ1-2, is as follows: DTGVSQNPRHKITKRGQNVTFRCDPISEHNRLYWYRQTLGQGPEFLTYFQNEAQLEKSRLLSDRFSAERPKGSFSTLEIQRTEQGDSAMYLCASSPAGGGNGYTFGSGTRLTVV.

The chain combines TRBV4-1 with TRBJ2-7, with TRBD2 matching over 13 bases. The CDR3 has 14 residues. Germline CDR1 MGHRA, CDR2 YSYEKL. The junction had 2 bases not matched to a gene; V was cut back by 4 bases and J by 5 bases. DNA for the CDR3: TGCGCCAGCAGCCCCGGGACTAGCGGGAACGAGCAGTACTTC. Translating it yields CASSPGTSGNEQYF.

The CDR3 nucleotides are TGTGCCAGCAAAAACTCCACCTACACCGGGGAGCTGTTTTTT. Its protein product is CASKNSTYTGELFF. The chain has TRBV11-2 and TRBJ2-2; D is ambiguous. Trimming took 7 bases from V and 3 from J, leaving 12 bases between them. Germline values: CDR1 SGHAT, CDR2 FQNNGV. This CDR3 spans 14 amino acids.

The chain links TRBV5-4 to TRBJ2-2, with 7 nucleotides matching TRBD2. The CDR3 runs 15 residues. Looked up from germline, CDR1 is SGHNT and CDR2 is YYREEE (reference sequence). The ends lost 1 base at V and 7 bases at J; junction bases unmatched: 7. CDR3: CASSLPGTTGGELFF. The DNA for the CDR3 is TGTGCCAGCAGCTTGCCCGGGACTACGGGCGGGGAGCTGTTTTTT.

This clone was picked up a small number of times. This chain connects TRBV7-9 to TRBJ2-1, with 12 bases that match TRBD2. Germline V lookup: CDR1 SEHNR, CDR2 FQNEAQ (reference sequence). The CDR3 consists of 16 residues. V gave up 5 bases and J gave up 4 bases; unmatched junction bases: 6. CDR3 amino acids: CASSTTSGRLYNEQFF. The CDR3 DNA reads as TGTGCCAGCAGCACCACTAGCGGGAGGTTGTACAATGAGCAGTTCTTC.